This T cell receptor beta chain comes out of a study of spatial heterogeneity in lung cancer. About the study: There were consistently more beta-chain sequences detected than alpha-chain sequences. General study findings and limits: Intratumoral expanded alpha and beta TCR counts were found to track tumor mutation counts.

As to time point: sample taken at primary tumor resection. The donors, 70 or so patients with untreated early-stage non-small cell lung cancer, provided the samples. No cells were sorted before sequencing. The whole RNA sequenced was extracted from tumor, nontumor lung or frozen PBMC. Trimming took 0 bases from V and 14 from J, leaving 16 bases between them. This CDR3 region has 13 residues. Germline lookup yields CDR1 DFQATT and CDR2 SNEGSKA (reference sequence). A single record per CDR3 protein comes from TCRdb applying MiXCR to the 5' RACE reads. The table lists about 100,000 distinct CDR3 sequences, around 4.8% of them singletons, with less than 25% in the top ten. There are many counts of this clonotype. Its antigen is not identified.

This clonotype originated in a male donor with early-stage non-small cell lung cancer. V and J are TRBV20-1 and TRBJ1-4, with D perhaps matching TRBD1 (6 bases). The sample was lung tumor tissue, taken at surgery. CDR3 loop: CSARDALGGFLFF. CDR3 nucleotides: TGCAGTGCTAGAGATGCCTTAGGGGGGTTTCTGTTTTTT.